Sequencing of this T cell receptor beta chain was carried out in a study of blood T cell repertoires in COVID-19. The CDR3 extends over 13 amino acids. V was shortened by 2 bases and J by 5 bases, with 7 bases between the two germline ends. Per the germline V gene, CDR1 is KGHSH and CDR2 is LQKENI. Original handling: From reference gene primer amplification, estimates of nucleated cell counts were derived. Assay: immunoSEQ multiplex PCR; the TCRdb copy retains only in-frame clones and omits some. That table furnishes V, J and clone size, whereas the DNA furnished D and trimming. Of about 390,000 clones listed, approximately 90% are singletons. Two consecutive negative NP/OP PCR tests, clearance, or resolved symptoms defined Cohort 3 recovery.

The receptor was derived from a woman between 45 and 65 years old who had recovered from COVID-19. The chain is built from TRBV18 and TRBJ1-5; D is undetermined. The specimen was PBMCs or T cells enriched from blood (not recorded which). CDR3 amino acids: CASSPEVYQPQHF. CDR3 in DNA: TGTGCCAGCTCACCAGAGGTGTATCAGCCCCAGCATTTT. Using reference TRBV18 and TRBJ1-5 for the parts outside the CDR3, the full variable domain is NAGVMQNPRHLVRRRGQEARLRCSPMKGHSHVYWYRQLPEEGLKFMVYLQKENIIDESGMPKERFSAEFPKEGPSILRIQQVVRGDSAAYFCASSPEVYQPQHFGDGTRLSIL.